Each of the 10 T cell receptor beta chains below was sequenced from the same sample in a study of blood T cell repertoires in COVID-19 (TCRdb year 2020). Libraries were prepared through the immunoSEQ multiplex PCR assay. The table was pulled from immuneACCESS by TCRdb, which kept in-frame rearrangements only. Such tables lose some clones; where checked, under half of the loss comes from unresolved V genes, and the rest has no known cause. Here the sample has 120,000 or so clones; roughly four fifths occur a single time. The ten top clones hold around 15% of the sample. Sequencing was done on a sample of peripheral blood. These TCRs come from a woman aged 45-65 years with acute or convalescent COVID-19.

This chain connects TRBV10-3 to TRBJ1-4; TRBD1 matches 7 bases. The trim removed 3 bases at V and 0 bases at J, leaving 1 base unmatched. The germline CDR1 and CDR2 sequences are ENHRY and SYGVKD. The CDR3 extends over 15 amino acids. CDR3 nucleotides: TGTGCCATCAGTGACCAGGGGGCAACTAATGAAAAACTGTTTTTT. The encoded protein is CAISDQGATNEKLFF.

CDR3 loop: CASSFSGTGVEGYTF. CDR3 bases: TGTGCCAGCAGCTTTTCCGGGACAGGGGTCGAAGGCTACACCTTC. J is TRBJ1-2 and V is TRBV5-6; 10 bases are shared with TRBD1. Trimming at V came to 2 bases and at J to 8 bases, leaving 9 bases not matched to a gene. Germline V gene sequence: CDR1 SGHDT, CDR2 YYEEEE. The CDR3 covers 15 residues.

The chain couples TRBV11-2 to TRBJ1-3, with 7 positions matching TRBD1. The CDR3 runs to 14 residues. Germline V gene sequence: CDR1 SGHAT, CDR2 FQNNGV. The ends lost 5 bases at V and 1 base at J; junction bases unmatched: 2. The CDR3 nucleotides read TGTGCCAGCAGCATGACAGGGTCTGGAAACACCATATATTTT. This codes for CASSMTGSGNTIYF.

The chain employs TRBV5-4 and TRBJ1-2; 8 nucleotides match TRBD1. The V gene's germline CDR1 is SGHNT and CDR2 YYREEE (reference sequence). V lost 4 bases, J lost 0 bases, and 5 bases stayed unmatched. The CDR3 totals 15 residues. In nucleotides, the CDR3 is TGTGCCAGCAGCCAGGGACAGGAAGCTAACTATGGCTACACCTTC. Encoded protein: CASSQGQEANYGYTF.

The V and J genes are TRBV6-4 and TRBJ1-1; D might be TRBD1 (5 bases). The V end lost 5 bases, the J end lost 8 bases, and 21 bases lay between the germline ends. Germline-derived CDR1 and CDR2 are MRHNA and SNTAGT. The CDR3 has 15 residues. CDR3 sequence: CASSQDAGVPLEAFF. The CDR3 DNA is TGTGCCAGCAGTCAAGACGCGGGGGTTCCGTTGGAAGCTTTCTTT.

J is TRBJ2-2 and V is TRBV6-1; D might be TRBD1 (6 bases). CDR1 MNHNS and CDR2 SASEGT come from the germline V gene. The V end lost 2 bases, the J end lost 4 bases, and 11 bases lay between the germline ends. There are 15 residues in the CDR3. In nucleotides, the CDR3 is TGTGCCAGCAGTGAACGGCAGGGGACCACCGGGGAGCTGTTTTTT. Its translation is CASSERQGTTGELFF.

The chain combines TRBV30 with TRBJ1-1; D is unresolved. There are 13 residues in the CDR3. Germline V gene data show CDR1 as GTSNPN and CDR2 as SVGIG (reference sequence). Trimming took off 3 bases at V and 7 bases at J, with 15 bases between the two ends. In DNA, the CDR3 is TGTGCCTGGAGCCCGGGGAACCGCCTTGAAGCTTTCTTT. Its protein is CAWSPGNRLEAFF.

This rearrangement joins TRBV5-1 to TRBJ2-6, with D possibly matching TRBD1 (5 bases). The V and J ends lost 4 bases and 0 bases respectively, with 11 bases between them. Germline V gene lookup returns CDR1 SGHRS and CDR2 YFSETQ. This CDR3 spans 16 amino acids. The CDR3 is CASSRTTASGANVLTF. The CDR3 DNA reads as TGCGCCAGCAGCCGGACAACTGCCTCTGGGGCCAACGTCCTGACTTTC.

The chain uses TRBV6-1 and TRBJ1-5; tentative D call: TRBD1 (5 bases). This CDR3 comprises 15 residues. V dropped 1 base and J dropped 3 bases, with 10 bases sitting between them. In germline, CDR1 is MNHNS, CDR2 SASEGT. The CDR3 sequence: CASSEGSTVNQPQHF. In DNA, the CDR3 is TGTGCCAGCAGTGAAGGCTCGACAGTCAATCAGCCCCAGCATTTT.

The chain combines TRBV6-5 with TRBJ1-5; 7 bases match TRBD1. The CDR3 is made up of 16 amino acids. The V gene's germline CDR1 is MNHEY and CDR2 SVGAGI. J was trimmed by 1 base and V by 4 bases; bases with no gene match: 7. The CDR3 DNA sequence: TGTGCCAGCAGTTTTTTCTTACAGGGGAGCAATCAGCCCCAGCATTTT. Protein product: CASSFFLQGSNQPQHF.